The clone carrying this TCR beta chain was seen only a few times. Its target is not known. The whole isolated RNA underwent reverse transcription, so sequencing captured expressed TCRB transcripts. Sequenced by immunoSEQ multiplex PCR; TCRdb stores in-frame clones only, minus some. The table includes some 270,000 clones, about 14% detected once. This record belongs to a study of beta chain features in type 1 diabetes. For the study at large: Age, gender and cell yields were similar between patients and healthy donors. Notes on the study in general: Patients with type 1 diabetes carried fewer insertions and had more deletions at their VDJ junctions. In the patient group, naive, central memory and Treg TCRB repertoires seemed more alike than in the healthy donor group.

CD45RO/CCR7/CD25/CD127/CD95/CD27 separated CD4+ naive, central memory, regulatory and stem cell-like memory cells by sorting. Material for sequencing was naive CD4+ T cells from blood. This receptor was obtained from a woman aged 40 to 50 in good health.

The CDR3 here is CASRLSRGGEQPQHF. In DNA, the CDR3 is TGTGCCAGCAGGCTATCAAGAGGGGGCGAGCAGCCCCAGCATTTT. The chain combines TRBV27 with TRBJ1-5, with 7 bases matching TRBD1. With V trimmed by 6 bases and J by 7 bases, 12 bases remained unmatched. Germline values: CDR1 MNHEY, CDR2 SMNVEV (reference sequence). The CDR3 extends over 15 amino acids.